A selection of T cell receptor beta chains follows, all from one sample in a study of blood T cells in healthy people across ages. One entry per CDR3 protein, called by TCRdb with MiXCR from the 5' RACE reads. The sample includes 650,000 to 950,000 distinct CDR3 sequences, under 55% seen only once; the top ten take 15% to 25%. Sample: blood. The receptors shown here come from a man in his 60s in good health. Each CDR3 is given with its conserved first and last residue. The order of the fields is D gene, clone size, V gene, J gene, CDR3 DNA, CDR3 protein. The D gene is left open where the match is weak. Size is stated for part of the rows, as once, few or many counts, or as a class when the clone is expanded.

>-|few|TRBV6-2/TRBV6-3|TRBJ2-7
TGTGCCAGCAGCTCGGAGGCTTACGAGCAGTACTTC
CASSSEAYEQYF
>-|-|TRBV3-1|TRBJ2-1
TGTGCCAGCAGCCAGGATCTCCAACCAGCCCCCTACAATGAGCAGTTCTTC
CASSQDLQPAPYNEQFF
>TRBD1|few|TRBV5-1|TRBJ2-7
TGCGCCAGCAGCTTGACCCCGGGACAGGGGTTGCGGGAGCAGTACTTC
CASSLTPGQGLREQYF
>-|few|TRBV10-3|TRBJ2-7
TGTGCCATCAGTAAAGGGGAGGTCCCCTACGAGCAGTACTTC
CAISKGEVPYEQYF
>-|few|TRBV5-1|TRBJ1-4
TGCGCCAGCAGCTTGGGGACAGCGGGACCTAATGAAAAACTGTTTTTT
CASSLGTAGPNEKLFF
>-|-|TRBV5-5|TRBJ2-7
TGTGCCAGCAGCTTTTTCACGGGGACCTCCTACGAGCAGTACTTC
CASSFFTGTSYEQYF
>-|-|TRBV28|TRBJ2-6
TGTGCCAGCAGCTCCCCTCCCGGTGCTGGGGCCAACGTCCTGACTTTC
CASSSPPGAGANVLTF
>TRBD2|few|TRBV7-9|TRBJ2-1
TGTGCCAGCAGCTTCCTACCGGGACTAGCTATTGAGCAGTTCTTC
CASSFLPGLAIEQFF
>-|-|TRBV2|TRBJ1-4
TGTGCCAGCAGTGATCTCGTCCATGAAAAACTGTTTTTT
CASSDLVHEKLFF
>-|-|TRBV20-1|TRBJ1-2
TGCAGTGCTAGTGGGGCAGGGAGTATCTATGGCTACACCTTC
CSASGAGSIYGYTF
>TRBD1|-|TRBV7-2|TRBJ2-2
TGTGCCCGCGGACAGGGGTTAAACACCGGGGAGCTGTTTTTT
CARGQGLNTGELFF
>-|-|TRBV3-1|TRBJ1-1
TGTGCCAGCAGCCAAGATTGGGGAGGGGGAAACACTGAAGCTTTCTTT
CASSQDWGGGNTEAFF
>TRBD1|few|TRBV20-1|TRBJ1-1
TGCAGTGCTAGGGAGACAGGGGCGAACACTGAAGCTTTCTTT
CSARETGANTEAFF
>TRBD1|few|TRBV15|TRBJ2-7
TGTGCCACCAGCAGGGAACCAACAGGGGGCTACGAGCAGTACTTC
CATSREPTGGYEQYF
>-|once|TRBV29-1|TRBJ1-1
TGCAGCGCCTGGGGTGGGTCTGAAGCTTTCTTT
CSAWGGSEAFF
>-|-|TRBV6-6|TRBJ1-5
TGTGCCAGCAGGGAGCATAACAATCAGCCCCAGCATTTT
CASREHNNQPQHF
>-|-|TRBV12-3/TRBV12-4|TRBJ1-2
TGTGCCACCGCGGGGTGGAGGGGAGATGGCTACACCTTC
CATAGWRGDGYTF
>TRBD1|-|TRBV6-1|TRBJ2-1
TGTGCCAGCAGCAAAGGACAGGGCAACAATGAGCAGTTCTTC
CASSKGQGNNEQFF
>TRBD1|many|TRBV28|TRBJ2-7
TGTGCCAGCAGTCCGTGGGGACAGGGGGATTCCTACGAGCAGTACTTC
CASSPWGQGDSYEQYF
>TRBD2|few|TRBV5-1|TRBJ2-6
TGCGCCAGCAGCTTTAGATTAGCGGGGGTCTCTGGGGCCAACGTCCTGACTTTC
CASSFRLAGVSGANVLTF
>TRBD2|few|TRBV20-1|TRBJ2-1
TGCAGTGCTTATACTAGCGGAAGCTCCTACAATGAGCAGTTCTTC
CSAYTSGSSYNEQFF
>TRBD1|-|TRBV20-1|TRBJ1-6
TGCAGTGCCAAACCGGGACAGAATTCACCCCTCCACTTT
CSAKPGQNSPLHF
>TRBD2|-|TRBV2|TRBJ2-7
TGTGCCAGCAGTGAAAGGGGAGGGGAAAGCTACGAGCAGTACTTC
CASSERGGESYEQYF
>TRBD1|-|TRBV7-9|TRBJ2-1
TGTGCCAGCAGCCATGGACAGGGAAGGTACAATGAGCAGTTCTTC
CASSHGQGRYNEQFF
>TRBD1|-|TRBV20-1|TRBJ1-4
TGCAGTGCTAGGAAACAGGGGGCCTTTGATGAAAAACTGTTTTTT
CSARKQGAFDEKLFF
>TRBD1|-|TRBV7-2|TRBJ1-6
TGTGCCAGCAGCTTAATTTTTCCGGACAGGGGGCCTAATTCACCCCTCCACTTT
CASSLIFPDRGPNSPLHF
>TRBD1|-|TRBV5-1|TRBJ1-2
TGCGCCAGCAGCTTGGCCATTGACAGGGGGAAGGCTGGCTACACCTTC
CASSLAIDRGKAGYTF
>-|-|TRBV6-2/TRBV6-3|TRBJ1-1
TGTGCCAGCAGGAATGGGGCGGTCACTGAAGCTTTCTTT
CASRNGAVTEAFF
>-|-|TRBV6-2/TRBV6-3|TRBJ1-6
TGTGCCAGCAGTTACGGCCAGAGAGGGTCACCCCTCCACTTT
CASSYGQRGSPLHF
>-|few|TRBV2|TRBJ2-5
TGTGCCAGCAGTGACCTAAGACAAATACACAACCAAGAGACCCAGTACTTC
CASSDLRQIHNQETQYF
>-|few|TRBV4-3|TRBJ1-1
TGCGCCAGCAGCCCCGACAGGTACACTGAAGCTTTCTTT
CASSPDRYTEAFF
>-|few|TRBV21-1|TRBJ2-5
TGTGCCAGCAGCAGCTGCCTTCGACTGAGGGAGACCCAGTACTTC
CASSSCLRLRETQYF
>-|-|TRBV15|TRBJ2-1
TGTGCCACCAGCAGAGATCGCGGCGGTCACAATGAGCAGTTCTTC
CATSRDRGGHNEQFF
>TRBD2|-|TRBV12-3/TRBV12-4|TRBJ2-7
TGTGCCAGCAACGCGGGACTAGGGATTCAGTACGAGCAGTACTTC
CASNAGLGIQYEQYF
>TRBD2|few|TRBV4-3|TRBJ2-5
TGCGCCAGCAGCCCATTGCGGGGGGCTACCGGAGAGACCCAGTACTTC
CASSPLRGATGETQYF
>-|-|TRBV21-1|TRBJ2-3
TGTGCCAGCAGTAAATCCGGGACAGGGAAAAGGGATACGCAGTATTTT
CASSKSGTGKRDTQYF
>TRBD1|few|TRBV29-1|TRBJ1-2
TGCAGCGTTGTGGACAGGGGGTATGGCTACACCTTC
CSVVDRGYGYTF
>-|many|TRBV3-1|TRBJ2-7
TGTGCCAGCAGCCAAGGCCGGGGCTACGAGCAGTACTTC
CASSQGRGYEQYF
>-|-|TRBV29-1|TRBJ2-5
TGCACCGTATCGGGGGCACAAGAGACCCAGTACTTC
CTVSGAQETQYF
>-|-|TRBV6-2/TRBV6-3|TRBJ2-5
TGTGCCAGCAGTTCGGACAACCCATGGGAGACCCAGTACTTC
CASSSDNPWETQYF
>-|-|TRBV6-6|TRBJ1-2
TGTGCCAGCACGTCGCAGCAGATCTATGGCTACACCTTC
CASTSQQIYGYTF